The 29 T cell receptor beta chains presented below share a single source sample, sequenced in a study of CD8 T cells in ankylosing spondylitis. Study-level results: There was a TCR beta motif, made of several highly homologous variants, that appeared characteristic of ankylosing spondylitis blood.

No antigen is known for these receptors. TCRdb called the 5' RACE reads again in MiXCR, with one record for every CDR3 protein. This table holds over 600,000 distinct CDR3 sequences, 15% to 20% found once. Sequences were obtained from blood, either unsorted or a sorted T cell fraction (not recorded which). Source of these receptors: a male donor with ankylosing spondylitis.

This clonotype came up many times. The chain couples TRBV29-1 to TRBJ1-1, with unresolved D. Trimming took off 6 bases at V and 3 bases at J, with 11 bases between the two ends. The CDR3 has 12 amino acids. Germline CDR1 reads SQVTM; CDR2 reads ANQGSEA. As DNA, the CDR3 is TGCAGCGTCCGGGCTGGGTACACTGAAGCTTTCTTT. Translated: CSVRAGYTEAFF.

The rearrangement joins TRBV7-9 to TRBJ2-2; D not resolved. Germline V CDR1 and CDR2: SEHNR, FQNEAQ (reference sequence). The CDR3 covers 16 residues. The V gene lost 1 base and the J gene lost 2 bases, with 11 bases spanning the gap. CDR3 nucleotide sequence: TGTGCCAGCAGCTTAGTAGGTTCCCTCAACACCGGGGAGCTGTTTTTT. Its protein is CASSLVGSLNTGELFF.

This clonotype showed up many times. V gene TRBV5-1 combines with J gene TRBJ2-3; no firm D call. CDR3 size: 13 residues. Deletions cut 4 bases from V and 5 bases from J, with 11 bases between. Germline CDR1 is SGHRS and CDR2 is YFSETQ. CDR3 region: CASSPVGKDTQYF. The DNA of the CDR3 is TGCGCCAGCAGCCCGGTGGGTAAAGATACGCAGTATTTT.

In this sample, this clonotype turned up a few times. The rearrangement uses TRBV12-3 or TRBV12-4 and TRBJ1-4; D is unclear. The CDR3 totals 15 residues. With 6 bases removed from V and 2 bases from J, the gap between germline ends came to 13 bases. The CDR3 here is CASSHRGITNEKLFF. Written as DNA, the CDR3 is TGTGCCAGCAGCCACCGAGGGATTACTAATGAAAAACTGTTTTTT.

This clonotype was detected only a few times. The gene calls are TRBV28 and TRBJ2-1, with 9 positions matching TRBD2. Germline V gene sequence: CDR1 MDHEN, CDR2 SYDVKM. CDR3 length equals 15 residues. Trimming cost V 6 bases and J 7 bases; bases outside gene matches: 10. In DNA form, the CDR3 reads TGTGCCAGCAGCCCTACCGGACTAGCGAGAAATGAGCAGTTCTTC. This translates into CASSPTGLARNEQFF.

In its sample, this clonotype was seen many times. The V call is TRBV3-1, the J call TRBJ2-3; a possible D gene is TRBD1 (5 bases). The CDR3 covers 13 residues. Germline V gives CDR1 LGHDT, CDR2 YNNKEL (reference sequence). The V gene lost 4 bases and the J gene lost 5 bases, with 10 bases spanning the gap. DNA for the CDR3: TGTGCCAGCAGCCTTTTCACAGGAGATACGCAGTATTTT. Its protein product is CASSLFTGDTQYF.

In its sample, this clonotype was seen many times. V gene TRBV2 combines with J gene TRBJ2-1; D may be TRBD1 or TRBD2 (5 bases each). Germline assignment: CDR1 SNHLY and CDR2 FYNNEI. This CDR3 is built from 15 residues. V lost 1 base and J 0 bases, leaving 7 bases between the germline ends. The CDR3 DNA reads as TGTGCCAGCAGTGAAGGGGGGAGCTCCTACAATGAGCAGTTCTTC. Amino acid sequence: CASSEGGSSYNEQFF.

This clonotype was counted a few times. J is TRBJ2-7 and V is TRBV20-1; 10 bases fit TRBD1. V was pared by 0 bases and J by 7 bases, with 12 bases of the junction left unmatched. In germline, CDR1 is DFQATT, CDR2 SNEGSKA (reference sequence). The CDR3 spans 16 residues. CDR3 nucleotides: TGCAGTGCTAGAGATCCGGGAAGACAGGGGGCCCGGGAGCAGTACTTC. This sequence encodes CSARDPGRQGAREQYF.

The V and J genes are TRBV7-8 and TRBJ2-7, with TRBD2 matching over 15 bases. Losses at the gene ends were 5 bases for V and 2 bases for J; bases not matched to a gene: 4. CDR3 size: 16 residues. Looked up from germline, CDR1 is SGHVS and CDR2 is FQNEAQ. The CDR3 loop is CASSGRTSGGAYEQYF. The DNA for the CDR3 is TGTGCCAGCAGCGGGCGGACTAGCGGGGGGGCCTACGAGCAGTACTTC.

This chain joins TRBV20-1 and TRBJ2-1, with 9 bases fitting TRBD2. This CDR3 has 16 residues. Germline lookup yields CDR1 DFQATT and CDR2 SNEGSKA (reference sequence). Losses at the gene ends were 1 base for V and 5 bases for J; bases not matched to a gene: 9. The CDR3 region is CSARGVAGGPDNEQFF. As DNA, the CDR3 is TGCAGTGCTAGAGGCGTCGCGGGGGGGCCTGACAATGAGCAGTTCTTC.

This clonotype turned up a few times. The rearrangement links TRBV7-9 to TRBJ1-2; D is ambiguous. Trimming shortened V by 2 bases and J by 5 bases, and 15 bases separated the two germline ends. The CDR3 is made up of 15 amino acids. Germline CDR1 SEHNR, CDR2 FQNEAQ (reference sequence). The CDR3 protein is CASSLLRGNGYGYTF. CDR3 DNA: TGTGCCAGCAGCTTACTCCGGGGTAATGGGTATGGCTACACCTTC.

This rearrangement joins TRBV28 to TRBJ2-1; 12 bases are shared with TRBD2. CDR1 is MDHEN and CDR2 is SYDVKM in the germline V gene. The V gene end was trimmed by 10 bases and the J gene end by 8 bases; junction bases not matched to a gene: 15. This CDR3 spans 16 amino acids. The CDR3 spells CANSRELAGGRDEQFF. CDR3 coding DNA: TGTGCCAACAGCAGAGAACTAGCGGGAGGTCGGGATGAGCAGTTCTTC.

Only a few counts were recorded for this clonotype. The J gene is TRBJ2-2, the V gene TRBV4-1; D gene ambiguous. This CDR3 comprises 16 residues. Germline lookup yields CDR1 MGHRA and CDR2 YSYEKL. Between the trimmed V and J ends, which lost 0 bases and 2 bases, there was a span of 10 bases. CDR3 sequence reads: CASSQESGSNTGELFF. CDR3 sequence (DNA): TGCGCCAGCAGCCAAGAATCTGGCAGTAACACCGGGGAGCTGTTTTTT.

The rearrangement joins TRBV6-5 to TRBJ1-1, with 7 bases matching TRBD1. Germline assignment: CDR1 MNHEY and CDR2 SVGAGI. The CDR3 has 15 amino acids. Losses at the gene ends were 5 bases for V and 0 bases for J; bases not matched to a gene: 6. The CDR3: CASSTDRALNTEAFF. The DNA for the CDR3 is TGTGCCAGCAGTACCGACAGGGCCTTGAACACTGAAGCTTTCTTT.

The genes are TRBV7-2 and TRBJ2-5, with 7 bases that match TRBD1. CDR3 length: 15 residues. CDR1 is SGHTA, CDR2 FQGNSA, per germline. V lost 6 bases and J lost 2; bases outside the gene matches: 9. The CDR3 region is CASRRDSDRQETQYF. The CDR3 DNA is TGTGCCAGCAGACGGGACAGCGATAGACAAGAGACCCAGTACTTC.

The chain carries TRBV20-1 and TRBJ2-7, with 8 nucleotides matching TRBD2. V was pared by 0 bases and J by 2 bases, with 6 bases of the junction left unmatched. Germline V gene sequence: CDR1 DFQATT, CDR2 SNEGSKA (reference sequence). The CDR3 contains 15 residues. CDR3 in amino acids: CSARDPREATYEQYF. The CDR3 nucleotides are TGCAGTGCTAGAGACCCGCGGGAGGCCACCTACGAGCAGTACTTC.

The chain carries TRBV20-1 and TRBJ2-3; maybe TRBD2 (5 bases). V was pared by 0 bases and J by 2 bases, with 18 bases between. CDR1 is DFQATT and CDR2 is SNEGSKA in the germline V gene (reference sequence). This CDR3 is built from 17 residues. CDR3 DNA: TGCAGTGCTAGAGATATTACGGGGAGAATGGACACAGATACGCAGTATTTT. It encodes CSARDITGRMDTDTQYF.

Only a few counts were recorded for this clonotype. V usage is TRBV12-3 or TRBV12-4 and J usage is TRBJ1-3; D is uncertain. This CDR3 has 16 residues. Trimming cost V 1 base and J 4 bases, with 14 bases left between them. In DNA, the CDR3 is TGTGCCAGCAGTTTAGAGGCCAGCCCATACGGAAACACCATATATTTT. Translated: CASSLEASPYGNTIYF.

This clonotype was seen more than once but under ten times. The rearrangement uses TRBV20-1 and TRBJ2-1, with 14 bases aligning to TRBD2. CDR1 is DFQATT, CDR2 SNEGSKA, per germline (reference sequence). This CDR3 is 15 amino acids long. Trimming at V came to 6 bases and at J to 6 bases, leaving 7 bases not matched to a gene. CDR3 DNA sequence: TGCAGTGCAAGGACTAGCGGGGGGCGGCTCAATGAGCAGTTCTTC. Its translation is CSARTSGGRLNEQFF.

This chain joins TRBV29-1 and TRBJ1-1, with D hard to call. The CDR3 is made up of 14 amino acids. Trimming removed 3 bases at V and 3 bases at J, with 14 bases between. Germline V CDR1 and CDR2: SQVTM, ANQGSEA. The CDR3 DNA reads TGCAGCGTTGACTCCGGGCCCGTGCACACTGAAGCTTTCTTT. It specifies CSVDSGPVHTEAFF.

This clonotype was counted only a few times. The chain uses TRBV20-1 and TRBJ2-7, with D perhaps matching TRBD2 (6 bases). The length of the CDR3 is 14 residues. V lost 0 bases and J 3 bases, leaving 12 bases between the germline ends. The germline V gene has CDR1 DFQATT and CDR2 SNEGSKA (reference sequence). CDR3 in DNA: TGCAGTGCTAGAGATGTGGAGGGTAGCTACGAGCAGTACTTC. It codes for CSARDVEGSYEQYF.

The gene calls are TRBV6-2 or TRBV6-3 and TRBJ2-7; TRBD2 aligns across 7 bases. The CDR3 consists of 16 residues. V shed 2 bases and J 2 bases; nucleotides not matched to a gene: 9. CDR1 MNHEY and CDR2 SVGEGT come from the germline V gene. The CDR3 loop is CASSYNRAGTAYEQYF. CDR3 nucleotides: TGTGCCAGCAGTTACAATCGAGCGGGAACAGCCTACGAGCAGTACTTC.

This clonotype is a singleton in its sample. The chain combines TRBV9 with TRBJ2-7; possibly TRBD1 or TRBD2 for D (5 bases each). The CDR3 runs 13 residues. V dropped 6 bases and J dropped 3 bases, with 13 bases sitting between them. Germline V lookup: CDR1 SGDLS, CDR2 YYNGEE. Written as DNA, the CDR3 is TGTGCCAGCAACCGGGACCCCAGCTACGAGCAGTACTTC. Its translation: CASNRDPSYEQYF.

This clonotype was detected a few times. The V gene is TRBV7-9, the J gene TRBJ2-1; 7 bases fit TRBD2. The germline gives CDR1 SEHNR, CDR2 FQNEAQ (reference sequence). The V segment lost 3 bases and the J segment 7 bases; nucleotides outside the gene matches: 12. The CDR3 runs to 16 residues. The CDR3 is CASSFWAGARLNEQFF. CDR3 sequence (DNA): TGTGCCAGCAGCTTCTGGGCGGGAGCGAGGTTAAATGAGCAGTTCTTC.

The J gene is TRBJ2-3, the V gene TRBV20-1; TRBD2 aligns across 13 bases. Germline V gene data show CDR1 as DFQATT and CDR2 as SNEGSKA (reference sequence). The CDR3 is made up of 15 amino acids. V shed 6 bases and J 6 bases; nucleotides not matched to a gene: 9. The CDR3 DNA reads as TGCAGTGCCATCGGACTAGCGGGGGTGGTGGATACGCAGTATTTT. It specifies CSAIGLAGVVDTQYF.

This rearrangement joins TRBV19 to TRBJ2-1; TRBD1 matches 7 bases. CDR3 length equals 14 residues. Germline V gene lookup returns CDR1 LNHDA and CDR2 SQIVND (reference sequence). After removal of 6 bases from V and 7 bases from J, the junction contained 9 bases not matched to a gene. The CDR3 reads CASRRQGELNEQFF. The CDR3 nucleotides read TGTGCCAGTAGGAGGCAGGGGGAGTTAAATGAGCAGTTCTTC.

The V and J genes are TRBV3-1 and TRBJ1-1, with TRBD1 as a possible D gene (6 bases). The V end lost 4 bases, the J end lost 7 bases, and 16 bases lay between the germline ends. Per germline, CDR1 LGHDT and CDR2 YNNKEL (reference sequence). There are 14 residues in the CDR3. The CDR3 DNA is TGTGCCAGCAGCCCCGGTTGGGGGGCTATTGAAGCTTTCTTT. Translation: CASSPGWGAIEAFF.

This clonotype has a count of ten or more. CDR3 coding DNA: TGTGCCAGCAGCTTAGAACAGGGTGGGCTCACTGAAGCTTTCTTT. Protein product: CASSLEQGGLTEAFF. V is TRBV7-8 and J is TRBJ1-1; D is perhaps TRBD1 (6 bases). Per germline, CDR1 SGHVS and CDR2 FQNEAQ. The CDR3 totals 15 residues. V was cut by 1 base and J by 4 bases, with 13 bases left in between. Together with reference TRBV7-8 and TRBJ1-1, the CDR3 gives the full variable domain: GAGVSQSPRYKVAKRGQDVALRCDPISGHVSLFWYQQALGQGPEFLTYFQNEAQLDKSGLPSDRFFAERPEGSVSTLKIQRTQQEDSAVYLCASSLEQGGLTEAFFGQGTRLTVV.

This clonotype occurred a few times. Germline and junction disagree at one end, which may indicate a read error. This chain joins TRBV5-1 and TRBJ2-1; 8 nucleotides match TRBD2. There are 15 residues in the CDR3. CDR1 is SGHRS and CDR2 is YFSETQ in the germline V gene. CDR3 protein: CASSLSGLAYDEQFF. CDR3 nucleotide sequence: TGCGCCAGCAGCTTGAGTGGACTAGCCTACGATGAGCAGTTCTTC.